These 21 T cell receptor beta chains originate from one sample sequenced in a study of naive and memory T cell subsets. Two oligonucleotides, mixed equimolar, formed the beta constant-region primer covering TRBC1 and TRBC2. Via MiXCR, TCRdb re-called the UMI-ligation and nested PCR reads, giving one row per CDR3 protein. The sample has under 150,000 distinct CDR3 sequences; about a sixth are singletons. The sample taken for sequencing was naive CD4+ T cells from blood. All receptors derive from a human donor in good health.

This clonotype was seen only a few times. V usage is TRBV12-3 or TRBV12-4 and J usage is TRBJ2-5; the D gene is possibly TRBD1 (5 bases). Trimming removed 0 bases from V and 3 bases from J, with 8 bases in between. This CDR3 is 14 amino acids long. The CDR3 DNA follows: TGTGCCAGCAGTTTAGCGCCGACAGAAGAGACCCAGTACTTC. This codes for CASSLAPTEETQYF.

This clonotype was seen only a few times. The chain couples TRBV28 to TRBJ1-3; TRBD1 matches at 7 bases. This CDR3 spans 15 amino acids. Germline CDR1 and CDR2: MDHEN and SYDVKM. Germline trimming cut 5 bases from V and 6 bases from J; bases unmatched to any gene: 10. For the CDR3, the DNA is TGTGCCAGCAGTGCCGAAGGGGGCCTTGAAAACACCATATATTTT. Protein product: CASSAEGGLENTIYF.

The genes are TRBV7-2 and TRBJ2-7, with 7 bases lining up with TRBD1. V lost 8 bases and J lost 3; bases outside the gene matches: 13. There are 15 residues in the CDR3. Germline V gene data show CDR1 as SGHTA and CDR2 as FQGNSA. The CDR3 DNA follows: TGTGCCAGCGCCACACCGGACAGGACCCACTACGAGCAGTACTTC. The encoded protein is CASATPDRTHYEQYF.

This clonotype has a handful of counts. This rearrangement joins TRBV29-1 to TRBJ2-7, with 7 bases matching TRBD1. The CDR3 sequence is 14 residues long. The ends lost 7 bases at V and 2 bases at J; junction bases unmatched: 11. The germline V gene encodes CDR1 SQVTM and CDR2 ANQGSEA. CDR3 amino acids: CSARQGPGAYEQYF. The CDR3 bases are TGCAGCGCTAGACAGGGTCCAGGGGCCTACGAGCAGTACTTC.

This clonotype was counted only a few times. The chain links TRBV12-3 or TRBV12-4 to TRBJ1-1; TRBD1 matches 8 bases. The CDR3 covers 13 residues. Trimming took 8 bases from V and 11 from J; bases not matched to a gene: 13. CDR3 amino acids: CASRDGQGNKAFF. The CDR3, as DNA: TGTGCCAGCCGAGATGGACAGGGTAATAAGGCTTTCTTT.

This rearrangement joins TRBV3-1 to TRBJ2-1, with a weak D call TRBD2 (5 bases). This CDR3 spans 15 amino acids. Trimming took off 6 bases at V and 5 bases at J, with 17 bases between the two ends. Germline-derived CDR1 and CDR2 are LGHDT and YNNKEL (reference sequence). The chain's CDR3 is CASRETPGSHNEQFF. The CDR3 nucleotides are TGTGCCAGCAGAGAAACGCCGGGATCGCACAATGAGCAGTTCTTC.

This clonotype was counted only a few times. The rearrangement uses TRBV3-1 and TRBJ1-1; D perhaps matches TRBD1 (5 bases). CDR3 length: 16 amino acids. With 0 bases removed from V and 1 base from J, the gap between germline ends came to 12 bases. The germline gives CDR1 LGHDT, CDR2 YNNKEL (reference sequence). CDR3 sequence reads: CASSQELAGWNTEAFF. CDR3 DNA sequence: TGTGCCAGCAGCCAAGAGCTGGCAGGGTGGAACACTGAAGCTTTCTTT.

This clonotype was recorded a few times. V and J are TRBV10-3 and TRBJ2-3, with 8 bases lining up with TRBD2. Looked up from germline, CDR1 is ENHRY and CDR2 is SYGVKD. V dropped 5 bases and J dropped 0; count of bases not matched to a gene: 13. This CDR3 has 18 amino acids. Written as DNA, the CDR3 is TGTGCCATCAGTCGGGAGGCTAGCGGGTCAACTAGCACAGATACGCAGTATTTT. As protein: CAISREASGSTSTDTQYF.

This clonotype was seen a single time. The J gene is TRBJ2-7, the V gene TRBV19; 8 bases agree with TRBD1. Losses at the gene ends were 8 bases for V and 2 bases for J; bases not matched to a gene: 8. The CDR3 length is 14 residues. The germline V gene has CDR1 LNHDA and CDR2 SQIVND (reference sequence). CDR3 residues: CASGTGGIAYEQYF. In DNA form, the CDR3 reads TGTGCCAGTGGAACAGGGGGGATTGCCTACGAGCAGTACTTC.

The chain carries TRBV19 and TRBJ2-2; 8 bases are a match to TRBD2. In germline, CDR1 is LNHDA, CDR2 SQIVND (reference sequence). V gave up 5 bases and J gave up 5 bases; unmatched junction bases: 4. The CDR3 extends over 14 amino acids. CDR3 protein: CASSVRGGTGELFF. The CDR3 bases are TGTGCCAGTAGTGTCCGGGGGGGAACCGGGGAGCTGTTTTTT.

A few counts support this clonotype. The CDR3 here is CASSLGDRGTHYEQYF. In nucleotides, the CDR3 is TGCGCCAGCAGCTTGGGGGACAGGGGGACCCACTACGAGCAGTACTTC. This chain links TRBV5-1 with TRBJ2-7; TRBD1 aligns across 11 bases. Germline CDR1 reads SGHRS; CDR2 reads YFSETQ. This CDR3 is built from 16 residues. V was clipped by 0 bases and J by 3 bases; unmatched bases: 5.

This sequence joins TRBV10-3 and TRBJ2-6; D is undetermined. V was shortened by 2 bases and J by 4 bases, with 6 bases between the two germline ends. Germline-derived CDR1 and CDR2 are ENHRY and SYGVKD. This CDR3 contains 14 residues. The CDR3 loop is CAISEASGANVLTF. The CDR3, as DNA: TGTGCCATCAGTGAGGCCTCCGGGGCCAACGTCCTGACTTTC.

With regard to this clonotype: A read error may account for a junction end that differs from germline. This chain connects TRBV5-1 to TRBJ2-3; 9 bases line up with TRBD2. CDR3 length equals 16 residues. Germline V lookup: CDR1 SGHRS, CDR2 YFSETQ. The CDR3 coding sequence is TGCGCCAGCAGATTGGGCGCTAGCGGGACAACAGATACGCAGTATTTT. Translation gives CASRLGASGTTDTQYF.

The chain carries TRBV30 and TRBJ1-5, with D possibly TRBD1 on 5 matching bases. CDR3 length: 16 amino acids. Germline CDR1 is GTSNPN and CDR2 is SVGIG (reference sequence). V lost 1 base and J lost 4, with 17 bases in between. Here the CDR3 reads CAWSGGSGQLNQPQHF. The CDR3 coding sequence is TGTGCCTGGAGTGGGGGGTCGGGGCAGCTAAATCAGCCCCAGCATTTT.

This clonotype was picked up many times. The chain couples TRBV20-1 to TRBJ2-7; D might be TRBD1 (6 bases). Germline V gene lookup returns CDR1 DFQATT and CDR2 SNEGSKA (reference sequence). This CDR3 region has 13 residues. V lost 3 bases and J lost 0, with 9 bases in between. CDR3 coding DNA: TGCAGTGCTAGTGGGACATCCTCCTACGAGCAGTACTTC. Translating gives CSASGTSSYEQYF.

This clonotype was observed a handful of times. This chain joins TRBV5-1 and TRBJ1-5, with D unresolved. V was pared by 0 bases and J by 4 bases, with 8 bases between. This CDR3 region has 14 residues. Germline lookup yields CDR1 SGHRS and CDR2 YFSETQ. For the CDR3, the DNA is TGCGCCAGCAGCTTGGACGACGGGAATCAGCCCCAGCATTTT. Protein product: CASSLDDGNQPQHF.

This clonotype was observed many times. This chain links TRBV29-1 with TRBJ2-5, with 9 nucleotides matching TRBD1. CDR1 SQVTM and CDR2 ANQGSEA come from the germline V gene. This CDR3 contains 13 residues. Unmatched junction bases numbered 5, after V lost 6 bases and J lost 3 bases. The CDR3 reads CSVDRGYEETQYF. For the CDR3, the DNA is TGCAGCGTGGACAGGGGATATGAAGAGACCCAGTACTTC.

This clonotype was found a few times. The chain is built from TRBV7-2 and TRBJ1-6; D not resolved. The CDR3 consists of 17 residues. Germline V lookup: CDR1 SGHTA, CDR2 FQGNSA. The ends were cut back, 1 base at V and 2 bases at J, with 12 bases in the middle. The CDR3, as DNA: TGTGCCAGCAGCTTAGGTCCGGGGTCGACCTATAATTCACCCCTCCACTTT. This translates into CASSLGPGSTYNSPLHF.

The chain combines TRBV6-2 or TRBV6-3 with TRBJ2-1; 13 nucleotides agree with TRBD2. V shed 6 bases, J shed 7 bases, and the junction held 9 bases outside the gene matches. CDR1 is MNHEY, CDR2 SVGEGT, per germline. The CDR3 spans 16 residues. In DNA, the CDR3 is TGTGCCAGCAGCACTGAGACTAGCGGGAGGTGGAATGAGCAGTTCTTC. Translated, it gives CASSTETSGRWNEQFF.

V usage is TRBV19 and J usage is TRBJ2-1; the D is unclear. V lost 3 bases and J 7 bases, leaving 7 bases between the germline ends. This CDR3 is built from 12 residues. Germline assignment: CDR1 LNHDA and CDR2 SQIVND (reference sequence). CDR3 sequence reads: CASSIPPNEQFF. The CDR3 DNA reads TGTGCCAGTAGTATCCCCCCGAATGAGCAGTTCTTC.

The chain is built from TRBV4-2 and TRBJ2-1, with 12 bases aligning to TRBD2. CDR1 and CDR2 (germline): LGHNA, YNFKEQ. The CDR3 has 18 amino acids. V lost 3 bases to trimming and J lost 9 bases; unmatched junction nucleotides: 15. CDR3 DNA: TGTGCCAGCAGCCACGCGACCCGACTAGCGGGAGATCGGAGTGAGCAGTTCTTC. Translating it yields CASSHATRLAGDRSEQFF.